These T cell receptor beta chains were read from a single sample in a study of resident and recirculating memory T cells in vitiligo. Repertoires were generated with immunoSEQ multiplex PCR, while TCRdb's copy carries only in-frame clones and drops some. The data hold about 76,000 clones, with just over 90% observed a single time. Sequencing input: blood. Receptors originate from a male donor with vitiligo. Both conserved end residues are part of each CDR3. Each record gives: clone size, J gene, V gene, D gene, CDR3 protein, CDR3 DNA. The D gene is left open where the match is weak. Only part of the rows carry a size: once, few, many, or a class if the clone is expanded.

-	TRBJ2-7	TRBV5-5	-	CASSRTATYEQYF	TGTGCCAGCAGCCGGACAGCCACCTACGAGCAGTACTTC
-	TRBJ1-1	TRBV30	-	CASPARGTEAFF	TGTGCCTCTCCAGCGAGAGGAACTGAAGCTTTCTTT
-	TRBJ2-7	TRBV7-3	-	CASSFQGLGEQYF	TGTGCCAGCAGCTTCCAGGGGCTGGGAGAGCAGTACTTC
-	TRBJ1-1	TRBV6-5	-	CASSYQSQGYTEAFF	TGTGCCAGCAGTTACCAATCTCAGGGGTACACTGAAGCTTTCTTT
-	TRBJ2-1	TRBV18	-	CASTGYSYNEQFF	TGTGCCAGCACAGGTTACTCCTACAATGAGCAGTTCTTC
few	TRBJ2-7	TRBV4-1	TRBD2	CASSPKQLAEPEQYF	TGCGCCAGCAGCCCAAAGCAACTAGCGGAACCCGAGCAGTACTTC
-	TRBJ2-5	TRBV9	TRBD2	CASSGSSGTETQYF	TGTGCCAGCAGCGGGTCTAGCGGGACGGAGACCCAGTACTTC
once	TRBJ2-3	TRBV6-5	-	CASSYSGRPSTDTQYF	TGTGCCAGCAGTTACAGCGGGCGCCCGAGCACAGATACGCAGTATTTT
-	TRBJ2-7	TRBV10-3	-	CAISPLAYEQYF	TGTGCCATCAGCCCCCTGGCATACGAGCAGTACTTC
-	TRBJ2-6	TRBV25-1	-	CASSEYRGAGANVLTF	TGTGCCAGCAGTGAATACAGGGGAGCCGGGGCCAACGTCCTGACTTTC
-	TRBJ1-5	TRBV2	-	CASRLQGNQPQHF	TGTGCCAGCAGATTACAGGGAAATCAGCCCCAGCATTTT
-	TRBJ2-7	TRBV25-1	TRBD2	CASREASGRGYEQYF	TGTGCCAGCAGGGAAGCTAGCGGGAGGGGGTACGAGCAGTACTTC
-	TRBJ2-3	TRBV5-1	-	CASSLEHRPFTDTQYF	TGCGCCAGCAGCTTGGAGCACAGGCCGTTCACAGATACGCAGTATTTT
-	TRBJ2-3	TRBV7-9	TRBD2	CASSLGLAASTDTQYF	TGTGCCAGCAGCTTGGGACTAGCTGCTAGCACAGATACGCAGTATTTT
-	TRBJ2-7	TRBV7-2	TRBD1	CASSSGQATYEQYF	TGTGCCAGCAGCTCGGGACAGGCGACTTACGAGCAGTACTTC
few	TRBJ1-5	TRBV2	-	CASSEDSTLWPQHF	TGTGCCAGCAGCGAGGACAGCACCCTTTGGCCCCAGCATTTT
-	TRBJ1-4	TRBV5-6	-	CASSFAPDEKLFF	TGTGCCAGCAGCTTTGCGCCTGATGAAAAACTGTTTTTT
-	TRBJ2-7	TRBV27	TRBD1	CASSYGTGGHEQYF	TGTGCCAGCAGTTATGGGACAGGGGGCCACGAGCAGTACTTC
-	TRBJ1-4	TRBV5-6	-	CASSPGRTAATNEKLFF	TGTGCCAGCAGCCCCGGCCGGACAGCTGCAACTAATGAAAAACTGTTTTTT
-	TRBJ2-5	TRBV19	-	CASGGGSQTRETQYF	TGTGCCAGCGGCGGAGGCAGCCAGACAAGAGAAACCCAGTACTTC
-	TRBJ2-7	TRBV28	-	CASSPNWRDEQYF	TGTGCCAGCAGTCCGAATTGGAGGGACGAGCAGTACTTC
-	TRBJ1-1	TRBV28	-	CASSLEQPNTEAFF	TGTGCCAGCAGTTTAGAACAGCCGAACACTGAAGCTTTCTTT
-	TRBJ2-3	TRBV16	-	CASSQSGRPSTDTQYF	TGTGCCAGCAGCCAATCGGGCAGACCTAGCACAGATACGCAGTATTTT
few	TRBJ2-1	TRBV9	-	CASKRREDVNEQFF	TGTGCAAGCAAAAGGAGGGAGGACGTGAATGAGCAGTTCTTC
-	TRBJ2-1	TRBV7-2	-	CASSSRLALIEQFF	TGTGCCAGCAGTTCGCGGCTAGCCCTCATCGAGCAGTTCTTC
-	TRBJ2-5	TRBV28	-	CASSPRWTRETQYF	TGTGCCAGCAGTCCCCGATGGACACGGGAGACCCAGTACTTC
-	TRBJ2-5	TRBV6-1	TRBD2	CASHSTSGSIETQYF	TGTGCCAGCCACTCGACTAGCGGGAGCATAGAGACCCAGTACTTC
-	TRBJ2-7	TRBV6-5	TRBD1	CASSPRGPGDEQYF	TGTGCCAGCAGTCCTAGGGGGCCGGGCGACGAGCAGTACTTC
-	TRBJ2-5	TRBV7-9	-	CASIPVLGRETQYF	TGTGCCAGCATCCCAGTTCTGGGGCGAGAGACCCAGTACTTC
-	TRBJ1-4	TRBV7-8	-	CASSFTQGREKLFF	TGTGCCAGCAGCTTTACTCAGGGAAGAGAAAAACTGTTTTTT
few	TRBJ1-1	TRBV14	-	CASSHQGVGTEAFF	TGTGCCAGCAGCCATCAAGGGGTTGGCACTGAAGCTTTCTTT
-	TRBJ2-1	TRBV30	TRBD2	CAWDASGGTYNEQFF	TGTGCCTGGGATGCTAGCGGGGGGACCTACAATGAGCAGTTCTTC
-	TRBJ2-7	TRBV28	TRBD2	CASKTSGRALPRYEQYF	TGTGCCAGCAAGACCAGCGGGAGGGCCCTCCCACGCTACGAGCAGTACTTC
-	TRBJ1-2	TRBV28	-	CASSPYQVPGYTF	TGTGCCAGCAGTCCCTACCAGGTACCTGGCTACACCTTC
-	TRBJ2-1	TRBV7-2	-	CASSLSRSLNEQFF	TGTGCCAGCAGCTTATCGAGGTCCCTCAATGAGCAGTTCTTC
-	TRBJ1-5	TRBV18	-	CASSPNEDKQPQHF	TGTGCCAGCTCACCTAACGAGGATAAGCAGCCCCAGCATTTT
-	TRBJ2-1	TRBV27	-	CASSLSVGGGSWFHEQFF	TGTGCCAGCAGTTTATCAGTGGGGGGCGGGAGCTGGTTCCATGAGCAGTTCTTC
-	TRBJ2-5	TRBV4-2	TRBD2	CASSQVGLGREGFETQYF	TGTGCCAGCAGCCAAGTGGGGTTGGGGCGGGAGGGCTTCGAGACCCAGTACTTC
-	TRBJ2-3	TRBV7-8	TRBD1	CASSFPWDRGPTDTQYF	TGTGCCAGCAGCTTCCCCTGGGACAGGGGGCCCACAGATACGCAGTATTTT
once	TRBJ1-5	TRBV27	TRBD1	CASTPTTGSQPQHF	TGTGCCAGCACCCCTACGACAGGGAGCCAGCCCCAGCATTTT
-	TRBJ2-1	TRBV10-3	TRBD1	CAIRPTTGASYNEQFF	TGTGCCATCAGACCCACTACAGGGGCATCCTACAATGAGCAGTTCTTC
-	TRBJ2-7	TRBV29-1	TRBD2	CSVEDQTSGYEQYF	TGCAGCGTTGAAGATCAGACTAGCGGTTACGAGCAGTACTTC
-	TRBJ1-1	TRBV11-2	-	CASRSLRGEGKAEAFF	TGTGCCAGCAGATCCCTTCGGGGGGAAGGGAAAGCTGAAGCTTTCTTT
-	TRBJ2-1	TRBV29-1	TRBD1	CSVGTGGKNEQFF	TGCAGCGTAGGGACAGGGGGTAAAAATGAGCAGTTCTTC
-	TRBJ2-5	TRBV6-1	-	CASSEAGGEQETQYF	TGTGCCAGCAGTGAAGCTGGGGGCGAGCAAGAGACCCAGTACTTC